Reported below is one TCR beta chain. The clone's antigen remains unknown. The record has no base qualities; no much larger clone is one base away. This sample was included in a study of regulatory T cells in long-lasting Graves disease (dated by TCRdb to the early 2020s). In terms of the full investigation: Persistent Graves' disease was defined as antithyroid drug treatment for over 5 years with persistently positive TSH receptor autoantibodies. Patients with persistent Graves' disease were compared with patients with newly diagnosed Graves' disease using TCR sequencing and RNA sequencing of peripheral blood. The study took place in China and was registered as a clinical trial. A total of around 35 samples underwent TCR sequencing: around 13 from persistent and 20 from newly diagnosed Graves' disease patients. Antithyroid drugs had been taken for approximately 10 years on average by persistent Graves' disease patients in the clinical cohort.

V loses 3 bases, J loses 1 base, and the germline ends lie 18 bases apart. The CDR3 numbers 17 residues from cysteine through phenylalanine. Of all the DNA, just the CDR3 is kept, 51 bases in frame from base 1. CDR1 and CDR2 are drawn from the germline V gene (reference sequence): DFQATT, SNEGSKA. This specimen's time point label, interpreted: persistent/refractory GD, antithyroid drugs over 5 years with positive TRAb. For both TCR sequencing and RNA sequencing, RNA was extracted from PBMCs using TRIzol. Graves' disease was diagnosed according to American Thyroid Association guidelines. Recruitment of patients was carried out at an endocrinology department in Xi'an, China. From each patient, around 9 milliliters of peripheral blood was collected into an EDTA anticoagulant tube. Ficoll Paque Plus density gradient separation was used to isolate PBMCs, and no additional T cell sorting was done. An Agilent 2100 Bioanalyzer and agarose gel were used to assess RNA quality, and a NanoDrop 2000 was used to measure RNA concentration.

Receptor amplification or capture employed multiplex PCR. Instrument on record: Illumina HiSeq 4000. To build TCR beta libraries, CDR3 regions were amplified by Arm-PCR using iRepertoire HTBI primers. PCR products were gel purified before sequencing. In the authors' own workflow: Gene usage analysis of CDR3 amino acid clonotypes relied on the roughly 58 TRBV and over 13 TRBJ segments identified across samples. COPE and FqMerger were used to merge filtered high-quality paired reads into contigs. Contigs were aligned with BLAST to IMGT TRBV, TRBD and TRBJ reference genes, and CDR3 was defined per IMGT. Clonotypes above 0.1% frequency were classified as highly expanded clones. Shannon entropy was used to measure repertoire diversity, and the Gini coefficient was used to measure V-J evenness. Clonotypes shared by more than one individual were considered public. Clones were called with MiXCR by TCRdb after fastp trimmed the public reads at Q25, and only in-frame beta chains were retained. Entries are consolidated by CDR3 protein sequence, retaining the most common genes and DNA. These V and J calls rely on TCRdb rather than the paper's analysis. The sample includes about half a million distinct CDR3 sequences, with approximately 23% observed a single time. Of the sample, approximately 14% falls within the top ten clones.

What the authors observed across the whole study: Sequencing and analysis were restricted to the TCR beta chain. As a limitation, the authors acknowledged that the small sample size may reduce accuracy. A larger number of public clonotypes was shared among persistent patients (around 3,000) than among newly diagnosed patients (roughly 980). Preferential use of TRBV28, TRBJ1-2 and TRBJ2-5 was observed in persistent disease, whereas TRBV20-1 and TRBJ2-1 were favored in newly diagnosed disease. Because the primary lesion, thyroid tissue, could not be accessed, the study looked at peripheral blood alone. Persistent Graves' disease patients showed lower TCR Shannon entropy and fewer highly expanded clones than newly diagnosed patients, suggesting clonal expansion.

The chain employs TRBV20-1 and TRBJ2-2, with a tentative D gene TRBD2 over 5 matching bases. This TCR came from a female donor with Graves disease. The source was peripheral blood mononuclear cells (PBMCs), collected when the disease was refractory, from a patient treated with antithyroid drugs. The DNA reads TGCAGTGCTAGGGGAGATGGGGATGTCCTGAACACCGGGGAGCTGTTTTTT. Its translation is CSARGDGDVLNTGELFF.